Listed here are 23 T cell receptor beta chains from one sample, sequenced in a study of spatial heterogeneity in lung cancer. Each CDR3 protein gets one entry after TCRdb re-called the 5' RACE reads with MiXCR. Here the sample spans approximately 7,800 distinct CDR3 sequences, about 8.3% being singletons. Time point defined: sample taken at primary tumor resection. No cells were sorted before sequencing. The whole RNA sequenced was extracted from tumor, nontumor lung or frozen PBMC. Source: PBMCs, taken at surgery. All receptors come from a male donor with early-stage non-small cell lung cancer.

This clonotype was counted only a few times. Since the library was made to target alpha chains, this beta chain is a stray read and its abundance is not meaningful. This chain connects TRBV20-1 to TRBJ2-7, with 9 bases identical to TRBD1. The germline V gene has CDR1 DFQATT and CDR2 SNEGSKA (reference sequence). This CDR3 region has 14 residues. V shed 6 bases, J shed 0 bases, and the junction held 6 bases outside the gene matches. CDR3 loop: CSAFGQGSSYEQYF. The CDR3 nucleotides read TGCAGTGCGTTCGGACAGGGGAGCTCCTACGAGCAGTACTTC.

This clonotype was detected many times. This beta chain is a stray read from a library made for alpha chains; its abundance is not meaningful. The chain uses TRBV12-3 or TRBV12-4 and TRBJ1-4; D is uncertain. CDR3 length equals 12 residues. The V and J ends lost 8 bases and 4 bases respectively, with 8 bases between them. The CDR3 region is CASQGLNEKLFF. The CDR3 nucleotides read TGTGCCAGCCAAGGTCTTAATGAAAAACTGTTTTTT.

This clonotype has at least ten counts. Because this beta chain is a stray read in a library intended to capture alpha chains, its abundance should not be given much weight. The rearrangement uses TRBV29-1 and TRBJ2-7, with TRBD1 as a possible D gene (6 bases). Germline V lookup: CDR1 SQVTM, CDR2 ANQGSEA. The ends were cut back, 2 bases at V and 3 bases at J, with 11 bases in the middle. The CDR3 length is 13 residues. The CDR3 spells CSVESEGDYEQYF. Here the CDR3 DNA reads TGCAGCGTTGAAAGCGAGGGGGACTACGAGCAGTACTTC.

This clonotype has just one count. A library prepared for alpha chains yielded this beta chain as an off-target read; its size is of little meaning. The chain links TRBV3-1 to TRBJ2-2; 7 nucleotides agree with TRBD2. The J segment lost 4 bases and the V segment lost 4 bases, leaving 6 bases of the junction unmatched. The CDR3 is made up of 15 amino acids. Germline values: CDR1 LGHDT, CDR2 YNNKEL (reference sequence). The CDR3 spells CASSRGGSRTGELFF. The DNA for the CDR3 is TGTGCCAGCAGCCGGGGAGGGTCCCGCACCGGGGAGCTGTTTTTT.

Ten or more counts support this clonotype. Since it is a stray read in a library aimed at alpha chains, this beta chain has a size that is not meaningful. V and J are TRBV7-8 and TRBJ2-5; 7 nucleotides line up with TRBD2. Germline loops: CDR1 SGHVS, CDR2 FQNEAQ. Losses at the gene ends were 1 base for V and 3 bases for J; bases not matched to a gene: 2. This CDR3 contains 14 residues. CDR3 loop: CASSLGLAEETQYF. As DNA, the CDR3 is TGTGCCAGCAGCTTAGGTCTAGCGGAAGAGACCCAGTACTTC.

Points on this clonotype: This beta chain was picked up by a library intended for alpha chains and is off target, so its count carries little meaning. The chain employs TRBV12-3 or TRBV12-4 and TRBJ2-1; maybe TRBD2 (5 bases). Trimming shortened V by 6 bases and J by 9 bases, and 15 bases separated the two germline ends. This CDR3 comprises 13 residues. CDR3 DNA sequence: TGTGCCAGCAGGCGGGCTTCCCGGCCTGAGCAGTTCTTC. Its protein is CASRRASRPEQFF.

Many counts were recorded for this clonotype. The library was built for alpha chains, so this beta chain is an off-target read and its size means little. The gene calls are TRBV3-1 and TRBJ1-1; 9 bases map to TRBD1. The CDR3 runs to 18 residues. Germline trimming cut 4 bases from V and 8 bases from J; bases unmatched to any gene: 20. CDR1 and CDR2 (germline): LGHDT, YNNKEL (reference sequence). The CDR3: CASSPGTGIGTGNREAFF. DNA of the CDR3: TGTGCCAGCAGCCCCGGGACAGGGATCGGGACAGGGAATCGGGAAGCTTTCTTT.

Many counts were recorded for this clonotype. This beta chain is a stray sequence in a library constructed for alpha chains; its clone size is not meaningful. The chain couples TRBV3-1 to TRBJ2-7; TRBD2 might be the D (5 bases). Germline V gene data show CDR1 as LGHDT and CDR2 as YNNKEL (reference sequence). Trimming took off 1 base at V and 3 bases at J, with 13 bases between the two ends. CDR3 length: 15 amino acids. Here the CDR3 DNA reads TGTGCCAGCAGCCAAGCCAGTCACGGAGGCTACGAGCAGTACTTC. Translating gives CASSQASHGGYEQYF.

This clonotype was observed a handful of times. This beta chain is an unintended read in a library built for alpha chains; its size means little. The chain links TRBV7-8 to TRBJ2-3; D ambiguous. Germline V gene lookup returns CDR1 SGHVS and CDR2 FQNEAQ. With 5 bases removed from V and 5 bases from J, the gap between germline ends came to 14 bases. The CDR3 totals 14 residues. CDR3 DNA sequence: TGTGCCAGCAGCCTCAAAAGTCCGGTAGATACGCAGTATTTT. Its translation: CASSLKSPVDTQYF.

In this sample, this clonotype turned up many times. A library made for alpha chains picked up this beta chain off target, so its size means little. The rearrangement uses TRBV14 and TRBJ2-1, with 13 bases matching TRBD2. Germline CDR1 SGHDN, CDR2 FVKESK. With V trimmed by 4 bases and J by 10 bases, 7 bases remained unmatched. The CDR3 length is 15 residues. As DNA, the CDR3 is TGTGCCAGCAGCCCAGGACTAGCGGGAGCCGAGGAGCAGTTCTTC. It translates to CASSPGLAGAEEQFF. The full variable domain, with the rest looked up from reference TRBV14 and TRBJ2-1, is EAGVTQFPSHSVIEKGQTVTLRCDPISGHDNLYWYRRVMGKEIKFLLHFVKESKQDESGMPNNRFLAERTGGTYSTLKVQPAELEDSGVYFCASSPGLAGAEEQFFGPGTRLTVL.

This clonotype was counted many times. The library was built for alpha chains, so this beta chain is an off-target read and its size means little. The rearrangement joins TRBV2 to TRBJ1-1; 8 bases are a match to TRBD1. CDR1 SNHLY and CDR2 FYNNEI come from the germline V gene. The V and J ends lost 4 bases and 7 bases, in that order; junction bases with no gene match: 2. This CDR3 spans 12 amino acids. The CDR3 region is CASSGQGIEAFF. CDR3 sequence (DNA): TGTGCCAGCAGTGGACAGGGGATTGAAGCTTTCTTT.

This clonotype was observed many times. Being off target in a library aimed at alpha chains, this beta chain has a size of little meaning. This chain uses TRBV9 with TRBJ1-2, with D unresolved. The CDR3 has 13 residues. From germline, CDR1 is SGDLS and CDR2 YYNGEE. Trimming stripped 0 bases from V and 1 base from J, with 4 bases between. The CDR3 loop is CASSVDRNYGYTF. The CDR3 DNA reads TGTGCCAGCAGCGTAGATCGTAACTATGGCTACACCTTC. The full variable domain, rest sourced from reference TRBV9 and TRBJ1-2, is DSGVTQTPKHLITATGQRVTLRCSPRSGDLSVYWYQQSLDQGLQFLIQYYNGEERAKGNILERFSAQQFPDLHSELNLSSLELGDSALYFCASSVDRNYGYTFGSGTRLTVV.

This clonotype was counted at least ten times. This beta chain was picked up by a library intended for alpha chains and is off target, so its count carries little meaning. The chain has TRBV10-3 and TRBJ2-5; TRBD1 agrees at 10 bases. Germline V gene sequence: CDR1 ENHRY, CDR2 SYGVKD. Trimming removed 5 bases from V and 5 bases from J; junction bases left unmatched: 5. The CDR3 has 14 amino acids. The CDR3, as DNA: TGTGCCATCAGTCCCGGGACAGGGGTCGAGACCCAGTACTTC. Translating it yields CAISPGTGVETQYF.

This clonotype was seen many times. Since it is a stray read in a library aimed at alpha chains, this beta chain has a size that is not meaningful. The rearrangement joins TRBV6-5 to TRBJ1-2, with 7 nucleotides matching TRBD1. There are 15 residues in the CDR3. Germline values: CDR1 MNHEY, CDR2 SVGAGI. Trimming removed 2 bases from V and 4 bases from J; junction bases left unmatched: 7. The CDR3: CASSYRGDRAYGYTF. DNA of the CDR3: TGTGCCAGCAGTTACCGAGGAGACAGGGCCTATGGCTACACCTTC.

This clonotype was counted between two and nine times. A library prepared for alpha chains yielded this beta chain as an off-target read; its size is of little meaning. The chain is built from TRBV11-2 and TRBJ2-1, with a tentative D call TRBD2 (5 bases). Trimming removed 1 base at V and 10 bases at J, with 20 bases between. The CDR3 is made up of 16 amino acids. Germline V CDR1 and CDR2: SGHAT, FQNNGV. This CDR3 reads CASSLGYASPLGEQFF. CDR3 DNA: TGTGCCAGCAGCTTAGGTTATGCTAGCCCTCTTGGGGAGCAGTTCTTC. The full variable domain, rest sourced from reference TRBV11-2 and TRBJ2-1, is EAGVAQSPRYKIIEKRQSVAFWCNPISGHATLYWYQQILGQGPKLLIQFQNNGVVDDSQLPKDRFSAERLKGVDSTLKIQPAKLEDSAVYLCASSLGYASPLGEQFFGPGTRLTVL.

The table lists this clonotype with many counts. Because this beta chain is a stray read in a library intended to capture alpha chains, its abundance should not be given much weight. The chain combines TRBV2 with TRBJ2-1; the match to TRBD2 covers 9 bases. Germline CDR1 is SNHLY and CDR2 is FYNNEI. CDR3 length: 16 residues. The junction had 2 bases not matched to a gene; V was cut back by 0 bases and J by 2 bases. CDR3 coding DNA: TGTGCCAGCAGTGAAGCGACTAGCGGACCCTACAATGAGCAGTTCTTC. Translation: CASSEATSGPYNEQFF.

This clonotype was counted many times. A library prepared for alpha chains yielded this beta chain as an off-target read; its size is of little meaning. The rearrangement uses TRBV6-1 and TRBJ2-3; 7 nucleotides line up with TRBD2. The CDR3 is made up of 15 amino acids. With V trimmed by 8 bases and J by 2 bases, 10 bases remained unmatched. Germline V CDR1 and CDR2: MNHNS, SASEGT. The CDR3 loop is CASGEGLADTDTQYF. CDR3 DNA: TGTGCCAGCGGGGAGGGGCTAGCGGACACAGATACGCAGTATTTT.

At least ten counts were recorded for this clonotype. A library made for alpha chains picked up this beta chain off target, so its size means little. The V call is TRBV20-1, the J call TRBJ1-5; a weak D match, TRBD1 (5 bases). Germline V gene data show CDR1 as DFQATT and CDR2 as SNEGSKA (reference sequence). This CDR3 spans 15 amino acids. Trimming removed 6 bases at V and 7 bases at J, with 22 bases between. For the CDR3, the DNA is TGCAGTGCCGCCCACCTTTACGGGGGTCAGCAGCCCCAGCATTTT. This codes for CSAAHLYGGQQPQHF.

This clonotype was seen many times. Little can be read into the size of this beta chain, an off-target read in a library designed for alpha chains. The rearrangement uses TRBV2 and TRBJ2-7; 14 nucleotides match TRBD2. Unmatched junction bases numbered 7, after V lost 6 bases and J lost 9 bases. The germline CDR1 and CDR2 sequences are SNHLY and FYNNEI. The CDR3 is 14 amino acids. This CDR3 reads CASRGTSGSWVQYF. The CDR3 DNA reads as TGTGCCAGCAGGGGGACTAGCGGGAGTTGGGTGCAGTACTTC.

Comment on this clonotype: This beta chain is a stray sequence in a library constructed for alpha chains; its clone size is not meaningful. V usage is TRBV29-1 and J usage is TRBJ2-5, with 9 bases matching TRBD1. From germline, CDR1 is SQVTM and CDR2 ANQGSEA. The V segment lost 4 bases and the J segment 2 bases; nucleotides outside the gene matches: 5. The CDR3 is 14 amino acids. CDR3 sequence (DNA): TGCAGCGTTGGCGGGACAGGGACGCAAGAGACCCAGTACTTC. Residues: CSVGGTGTQETQYF.

Ten or more counts support this clonotype. This beta chain lies outside the target of a library built for alpha chains; its clone size means little. The CDR3 loop reads CAISEHEGIGELFF. CDR3 bases: TGTGCCATCAGTGAGCACGAGGGAATCGGGGAGCTGTTTTTT. The rearrangement joins TRBV10-3 to TRBJ2-2, with a weak D call TRBD2 (5 bases). The CDR3 is 14 amino acids. Trimming left V 2 bases short and J 7 bases short, with 11 bases between. Germline values: CDR1 ENHRY, CDR2 SYGVKD.

This clonotype was recorded at least ten times. Little can be read into the size of this beta chain, an off-target read in a library designed for alpha chains. The V and J genes are TRBV7-9 and TRBJ1-1; D gene unclear. This CDR3 region has 13 residues. V lost 5 bases and J lost 6, with 13 bases in between. Germline V gene lookup returns CDR1 SEHNR and CDR2 FQNEAQ (reference sequence). The CDR3 DNA reads TGTGCCAGCAGCCGAACAGAACGGCCTGAAGCTTTCTTT. This sequence encodes CASSRTERPEAFF.

This clonotype has just a few counts. This beta chain is an off-target read within a library intended for alpha chains, so its frequency means little. The chain employs TRBV12-3 or TRBV12-4 and TRBJ2-6, with no clear D. Trimming took off 2 bases at V and 0 bases at J, with 2 bases between the two ends. The CDR3 is 14 residues long. The CDR3 reads CASSLFSGANVLTF. In DNA, the CDR3 is TGTGCCAGCAGTTTATTCTCTGGGGCCAACGTCCTGACTTTC.